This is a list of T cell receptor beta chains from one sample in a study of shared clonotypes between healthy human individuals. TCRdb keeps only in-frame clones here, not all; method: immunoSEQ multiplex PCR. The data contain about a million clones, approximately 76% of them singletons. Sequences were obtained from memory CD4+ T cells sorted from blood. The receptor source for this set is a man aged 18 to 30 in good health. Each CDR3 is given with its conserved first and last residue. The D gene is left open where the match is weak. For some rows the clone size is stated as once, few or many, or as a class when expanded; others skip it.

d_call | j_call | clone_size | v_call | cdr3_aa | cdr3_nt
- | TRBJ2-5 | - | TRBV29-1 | CSVEGGGQTQYF | TGCAGCGTTGAGGGTGGAGGGCAGACCCAGTACTTC
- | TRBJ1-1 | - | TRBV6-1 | CASSDLGRSTEAFF | TGTGCCAGCAGTGATCTCGGCAGATCCACTGAAGCTTTCTTT
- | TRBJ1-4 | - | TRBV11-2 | CASSHYLGGAEKLFF | TGTGCCAGCAGCCATTACTTGGGGGGGGCTGAAAAACTGTTTTTT
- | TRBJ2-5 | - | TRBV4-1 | CASRQRATTQETQYF | TGCGCCAGCAGACAACGGGCAACCACACAAGAGACCCAGTACTTC
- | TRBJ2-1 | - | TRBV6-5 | CASTADYNEQFF | TGTGCCTCGACGGCGGACTACAATGAGCAGTTCTTC
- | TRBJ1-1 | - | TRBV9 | CASSPTTGTETEAFF | TGTGCCAGCAGCCCGACTACAGGGACGGAGACTGAAGCTTTCTTT
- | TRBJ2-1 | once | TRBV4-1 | CASSQDGASYNEQFF | TGCGCCAGCAGCCAAGACGGGGCCTCCTACAATGAGCAGTTCTTC
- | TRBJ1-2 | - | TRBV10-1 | CASSPTPRVGYTF | TGCGCCAGCAGTCCTACCCCCAGGGTTGGCTACACCTTC
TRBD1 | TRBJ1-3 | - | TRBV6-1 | CASSVGTAGSGNTIYF | TGTGCCAGCAGTGTGGGGACAGCTGGCTCTGGAAACACCATATATTTT
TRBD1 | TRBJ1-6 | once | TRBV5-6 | CASSLDRGRSPLHF | TGTGCCAGCAGCTTGGACAGGGGGCGTTCACCCCTCCACTTT
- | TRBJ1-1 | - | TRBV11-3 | CASSHSRDTEAFF | TGTGCCAGCAGCCATAGTAGGGACACTGAAGCTTTCTTT
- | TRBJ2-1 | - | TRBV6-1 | CASSETGGRSYNEQFF | TGTGCCAGCAGTGAAACCGGGGGACGCTCCTACAATGAGCAGTTCTTC
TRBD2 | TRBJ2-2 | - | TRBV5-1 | CASSPPGLAGVGELFF | TGCGCCAGCAGCCCTCCCGGACTAGCGGGAGTCGGGGAGCTGTTTTTT
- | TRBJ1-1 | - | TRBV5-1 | CASSFRQNTEAFF | TGCGCCAGCAGCTTCAGGCAGAACACTGAAGCTTTCTTT
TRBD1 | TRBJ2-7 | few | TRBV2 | CASIIAPGQGAYEQYF | TGTGCCAGCATAATTGCCCCGGGACAGGGAGCCTACGAGCAGTACTTC
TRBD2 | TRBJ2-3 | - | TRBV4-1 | CASSQDRTRGTDTQYF | TGCGCCAGCAGCCAAGATCGGACTAGGGGAACAGATACGCAGTATTTT
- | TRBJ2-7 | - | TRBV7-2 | CASSLVSGVGEQYF | TGTGCCAGCAGCTTAGTCTCAGGGGTAGGGGAGCAGTACTTC
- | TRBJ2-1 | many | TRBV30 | CAWSGRQGREFF | TGTGCCTGGAGTGGTCGCCAGGGGAGGGAGTTCTTC
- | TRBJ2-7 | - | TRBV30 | CAWSVLSDRTYEQYF | TGTGCCTGGAGTGTACTAAGTGACAGGACCTACGAGCAGTACTTC
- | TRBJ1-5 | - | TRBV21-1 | CASSKVRTFAVRSNQPQHF | TGTGCCAGCAGCAAAGTTCGTACATTCGCTGTTCGTAGCAATCAGCCCCAGCATTTT
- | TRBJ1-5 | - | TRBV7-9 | CASSSAQGGDQPQHF | TGTGCCAGCAGCTCAGCCCAGGGTGGCGATCAGCCCCAGCATTTT
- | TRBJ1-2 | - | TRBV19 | CASSIRRDTGGYTF | TGTGCCAGTAGTATCCGCCGGGACACGGGTGGCTACACCTTC
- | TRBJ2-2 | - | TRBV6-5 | CASSLGEHGYTGELFF | TGTGCCAGCAGTTTAGGGGAGCACGGGTACACCGGGGAGCTGTTTTTT
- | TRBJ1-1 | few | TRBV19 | CASTLKGKNTEAFF | TGTGCCAGTACCTTGAAAGGGAAGAACACTGAAGCTTTCTTT
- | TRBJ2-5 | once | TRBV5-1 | CASSPGSLGGETQYF | TGCGCCAGCAGCCCTGGCAGCCTGGGTGGGGAGACCCAGTACTTC
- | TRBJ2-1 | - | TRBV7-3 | CASSPRLGNNEQFF | TGTGCCAGCAGCCCCCGACTAGGAAACAATGAGCAGTTCTTC